A selection of T cell receptor beta chains follows, all from one sample in a study of shared clonotypes between healthy human individuals. Data came from immunoSEQ multiplex PCR; TCRdb stores just in-frame clones and leaves some out. The table has some 2.1 million clones, 85% to 95% seen once. Sequencing input: naive CD8+ T cells from PBMCs. All receptors come from a man between 18 and 35 years old in good health. Some clones in this sample may be carry-over from other donors' samples. CDR3s include the opening cysteine and the closing phenylalanine or tryptophan. A D gene is named only where the DNA matches it firmly. Rows may omit the clone size; those that give it use once, few, many or a size class.

V gene: TRBV30
J gene: TRBJ2-1
clone size: -
D gene: TRBD2
CDR3 protein: CAWIGLAAYNEQFF
CDR3 DNA: TGTGCCTGGATTGGACTAGCGGCCTACAATGAGCAGTTCTTC

V gene: TRBV28
J gene: TRBJ1-1
clone size: -
D gene: -
CDR3 protein: CASRRPGLGGTEAFF
CDR3 DNA: TGTGCCAGCAGACGTCCGGGACTTGGGGGCACTGAAGCTTTCTTT

V gene: TRBV5-6
J gene: TRBJ2-5
clone size: -
D gene: TRBD2
CDR3 protein: CASSLAFGGGPQETQYF
CDR3 DNA: TGTGCCAGCAGCTTGGCCTTTGGGGGGGGTCCACAAGAGACCCAGTACTTC

V gene: TRBV4-1
J gene: TRBJ2-1
clone size: -
D gene: TRBD1
CDR3 protein: CASSRKAGTGGARNEQFF
CDR3 DNA: TGCGCCAGCAGCCGTAAGGCCGGGACAGGGGGCGCGAGGAATGAGCAGTTCTTC

V gene: TRBV30
J gene: TRBJ2-7
clone size: -
D gene: -
CDR3 protein: CAWSQSSYEQYF
CDR3 DNA: TGTGCCTGGAGTCAGAGCTCCTACGAGCAGTACTTC

V gene: TRBV28
J gene: TRBJ2-7
clone size: -
D gene: -
CDR3 protein: CASSLQYEQYF
CDR3 DNA: TGTGCCAGCAGTCTTCAATACGAGCAGTACTTC

V gene: TRBV9
J gene: TRBJ2-5
clone size: -
D gene: TRBD1
CDR3 protein: CASSVQTGGGETQYF
CDR3 DNA: TGTGCCAGCAGCGTCCAGACAGGGGGTGGGGAGACCCAGTACTTC

V gene: TRBV7-9
J gene: TRBJ1-5
clone size: -
D gene: -
CDR3 protein: CASSSPGFNQPQHF
CDR3 DNA: TGTGCCAGCAGCTCCCCGGGGTTCAATCAGCCCCAGCATTTT

V gene: TRBV2
J gene: TRBJ2-7
clone size: -
D gene: -
CDR3 protein: CASSEAPWVTGYEQYF
CDR3 DNA: TGTGCCAGCAGTGAAGCACCGTGGGTCACAGGTTACGAGCAGTACTTC

V gene: TRBV6-1
J gene: TRBJ2-1
clone size: -
D gene: TRBD2
CDR3 protein: CASSEWGGGEQFF
CDR3 DNA: TGTGCCAGCAGTGAATGGGGGGGTGGTGAGCAGTTCTTC

V gene: TRBV28
J gene: TRBJ2-1
clone size: -
D gene: -
CDR3 protein: CASRPGLEGHEQFF
CDR3 DNA: TGTGCCAGCAGACCGGGACTCGAGGGTCATGAGCAGTTCTTC

V gene: TRBV27
J gene: TRBJ2-2
clone size: -
D gene: -
CDR3 protein: CASSLVGNAGELFF
CDR3 DNA: TGTGCCAGCAGTTTAGTCGGGAACGCCGGGGAGCTGTTTTTT

V gene: TRBV19
J gene: TRBJ1-2
clone size: -
D gene: -
CDR3 protein: CASSTGLSNYGYTF
CDR3 DNA: TGTGCCAGTAGTACAGGACTGTCTAACTATGGCTACACCTTC

V gene: TRBV5-8
J gene: TRBJ2-3
clone size: -
D gene: TRBD2
CDR3 protein: CASSPGLAADTQYF
CDR3 DNA: TGTGCCAGCAGCCCTGGACTAGCGGCAGATACGCAGTATTTT

V gene: TRBV28
J gene: TRBJ2-2
clone size: -
D gene: -
CDR3 protein: CASSSARLVPNTGELFF
CDR3 DNA: TGTGCCAGCAGTTCAGCCCGTTTGGTCCCGAACACCGGGGAGCTGTTTTTT

V gene: TRBV15
J gene: TRBJ1-3
clone size: -
D gene: -
CDR3 protein: CATSRGASSGNTIYF
CDR3 DNA: TGTGCCACCAGCAGGGGAGCGAGCTCTGGAAACACCATATATTTT

V gene: TRBV7-9
J gene: TRBJ2-7
clone size: -
D gene: TRBD2
CDR3 protein: CASSIGTSGRKYEQYF
CDR3 DNA: TGTGCCAGCAGCATCGGGACTAGCGGGAGAAAATACGAGCAGTACTTC

V gene: TRBV6-5
J gene: TRBJ2-7
clone size: -
D gene: -
CDR3 protein: CASSGQSHEQYF
CDR3 DNA: TGTGCCAGCAGCGGACAGTCCCACGAGCAGTACTTC

V gene: TRBV27
J gene: TRBJ2-7
clone size: once
D gene: -
CDR3 protein: CASLDIGTGLREQYF
CDR3 DNA: TGTGCCAGCCTTGATATCGGGACCGGTCTCCGCGAGCAGTACTTC

V gene: TRBV5-6
J gene: TRBJ2-7
clone size: -
D gene: -
CDR3 protein: CASSWGAQTAGGF
CDR3 DNA: TGTGCCAGCAGCTGGGGGGCCCAAACGGCAGGTGGTTTC

V gene: TRBV11-2
J gene: TRBJ2-7
clone size: -
D gene: -
CDR3 protein: CASSLNHGSYNPPYEQYF
CDR3 DNA: TGTGCCAGCAGCTTAAACCACGGATCCTACAACCCTCCCTACGAGCAGTACTTC

V gene: TRBV11-2
J gene: TRBJ2-7
clone size: once
D gene: -
CDR3 protein: CASSPITVYEQYF
CDR3 DNA: TGTGCCAGCAGCCCCATAACCGTATACGAGCAGTACTTC

V gene: TRBV19
J gene: TRBJ2-2
clone size: -
D gene: TRBD2
CDR3 protein: CASSIISGIVAGELFF
CDR3 DNA: TGTGCCAGTAGTATTATAAGCGGGATCGTCGCCGGGGAGCTGTTTTTT